The 27 T cell receptor beta chains below were found in one sample sequenced in a study of blood T cell repertoires in COVID-19. The protocol was immunoSEQ multiplex PCR, while the TCRdb copy is restricted to in-frame clones and leaves out a portion. The sample yields some 120,000 clones, about four fifths seen once. The sequenced material came from peripheral blood. These receptors were taken from a man older than 75 with active or convalescent COVID-19.

This clone has only a few counts. The chain is built from TRBV5-1 and TRBJ2-2; unclear D gene. Germline loops: CDR1 SGHRS, CDR2 YFSETQ. V was trimmed by 6 bases and J by 1 base, leaving 16 bases between them. This CDR3 region has 16 residues. CDR3 residues: CASTPRSPGNTGELFF. The DNA of the CDR3 is TGCGCCAGCACCCCCAGGTCGCCAGGGAACACCGGGGAGCTGTTTTTT.

This clone came up a few times. The V and J genes are TRBV4-3 and TRBJ2-1; D may be TRBD1 (6 bases). Germline V gene sequence: CDR1 LGHNA, CDR2 YSLEER. This CDR3 spans 15 amino acids. The V gene lost 0 bases and the J gene lost 8 bases, with 14 bases spanning the gap. CDR3 in amino acids: CASSQDQGPTDEQFF. For the CDR3, the DNA is TGCGCCAGCAGCCAAGACCAGGGGCCGACGGATGAGCAGTTCTTC.

CDR3 nucleotide sequence: TGTGCCAGCAGCGTCCGACAGGGGGGCGCGGAAAAACTGTTTTTT. Its protein is CASSVRQGGAEKLFF. This rearrangement joins TRBV7-2 to TRBJ1-4; 9 bases are shared with TRBD1. This CDR3 comprises 15 residues. The J segment lost 8 bases and the V segment lost 5 bases, leaving 9 bases of the junction unmatched. From germline, CDR1 is SGHTA and CDR2 FQGNSA.

This sequence joins TRBV3-1 (or the pseudogene TRBV3-2) and TRBJ1-3; D is uncertain. Germline CDR1 reads LGHDT; CDR2 reads YNNKEL (reference sequence). V was trimmed by 0 bases and J by 4 bases, leaving 7 bases between them. There are 14 residues in the CDR3. For the CDR3, the DNA is TGTGCCAGCAGCCAAGACAGTACGGGAAACACCATATATTTT. Its translation: CASSQDSTGNTIYF.

This sequence joins TRBV27 and TRBJ1-1; weak D call: TRBD1 (5 bases). Per germline, CDR1 MNHEY and CDR2 SMNVEV (reference sequence). V dropped 0 bases and J dropped 1 base, with 18 bases sitting between them. CDR3 length: 18 residues. CDR3 sequence (DNA): TGTGCCAGCAGTTTATCATGGGTTGGGGCAGTGAGGAACACTGAAGCTTTCTTT. Its translation: CASSLSWVGAVRNTEAFF.

The chain couples TRBV28 to TRBJ2-2; 9 bases align to TRBD2. This CDR3 is built from 16 residues. CDR1 and CDR2 from the germline V gene are MDHEN and SYDVKM. V lost 6 bases to trimming and J lost 4 bases; unmatched junction nucleotides: 9. CDR3 in amino acids: CASSTAGTSPTGELFF. As DNA, the CDR3 is TGTGCCAGCAGCACCGCCGGGACTAGCCCCACCGGGGAGCTGTTTTTT.

In this sample, this clone turned up once. Other DNA sequences within the sample encode an identical CDR3. The rearrangement uses TRBV5-1 and TRBJ2-1; 8 bases are shared with TRBD2. This CDR3 has 15 residues. Looked up from germline, CDR1 is SGHRS and CDR2 is YFSETQ. With 0 bases clipped from V and 6 bases from J, the junction kept 5 bases outside the gene matches. CDR3 nucleotides: TGCGCCAGCAGCTTGGTTGCGGGGGGACCCAATGAGCAGTTCTTC. Amino acid sequence: CASSLVAGGPNEQFF. Full variable domain (missing parts from reference TRBV5-1 and TRBJ2-1): KAGVTQTPRYLIKTRGQQVTLSCSPISGHRSVSWYQQTPGQGLQFLFEYFSETQRNKGNFPGRFSGRQFSNSRSEMNVSTLELGDSALYLCASSLVAGGPNEQFFGPGTRLTVL.

This chain uses TRBV2 with TRBJ1-2; 9 bases align to TRBD1. CDR1 and CDR2 (germline): SNHLY, FYNNEI. V was clipped by 6 bases and J by 8 bases; unmatched bases: 10. The CDR3 length is 14 residues. The CDR3 loop is CASREVTGGTGYTF. CDR3 nucleotides: TGTGCCAGCAGAGAGGTGACAGGGGGAACCGGCTACACCTTC.

The chain employs TRBV6-5 and TRBJ1-2; D remains unclear. The germline V and J ends were trimmed by 7 bases and 8 bases, with 14 bases remaining between them. This CDR3 region has 12 residues. Germline lookup yields CDR1 MNHEY and CDR2 SVGAGI. The CDR3 reads CASMPSDSGYTF. CDR3 nucleotides: TGTGCCAGCATGCCTTCGGACTCCGGCTACACCTTC.

The chain has TRBV4-1 and TRBJ1-6; the match to TRBD1 covers 9 bases. CDR1 MGHRA and CDR2 YSYEKL come from the germline V gene. The V gene end was trimmed by 2 bases and the J gene end by 10 bases; junction bases not matched to a gene: 9. The CDR3 has 16 amino acids. This CDR3 reads CASSQTRTGANSPLHF. The CDR3 nucleotides are TGCGCCAGCAGCCAAACTAGGACAGGGGCGAACTCACCCCTCCACTTT.

This clone was detected only once. The V call is TRBV18, the J call TRBJ1-4; D not certain. There are 15 residues in the CDR3. Germline-derived CDR1 and CDR2 are KGHSH and LQKENI. Trimming took off 2 bases at V and 1 base at J, with 8 bases between the two ends. The CDR3 reads CASSPSRGTNEKLFF. The CDR3, as DNA: TGTGCCAGCTCACCATCACGGGGAACTAATGAAAAACTGTTTTTT.

This chain uses TRBV5-1 with TRBJ1-3; 8 bases line up with TRBD1. The V gene's germline CDR1 is SGHRS and CDR2 YFSETQ. The CDR3 covers 15 residues. V dropped 1 base and J dropped 6; count of bases not matched to a gene: 6. CDR3 region: CASSLTPGGENTIYF. The CDR3 DNA reads TGCGCCAGCAGCTTGACCCCAGGGGGCGAAAACACCATATATTTT.

The gene calls are TRBV10-3 and TRBJ1-1; 8 nucleotides line up with TRBD1. The CDR3 has 15 residues. Germline V gene sequence: CDR1 ENHRY, CDR2 SYGVKD. V shed 2 bases, J shed 4 bases, and the junction held 6 bases outside the gene matches. CDR3 region: CAISEGGQGITEAFF. The CDR3 region has the DNA TGTGCCATCAGTGAGGGTGGACAGGGAATCACTGAAGCTTTCTTT.

This CDR3 reads CASSLNRVGEQYF. CDR3 nucleotide sequence: TGTGCCAGCAGCTTAAATCGAGTTGGCGAGCAGTACTTC. The chain has TRBV7-2 and TRBJ2-7; D uncertain. Germline CDR1 is SGHTA and CDR2 is FQGNSA. The V gene lost 2 bases and the J gene lost 6 bases, with 11 bases spanning the gap. The CDR3 covers 13 residues.

This clone has just a few counts. The chain links TRBV6-5 to TRBJ1-1; D call uncertain. Germline V gene sequence: CDR1 MNHEY, CDR2 SVGAGI. V was clipped by 1 base and J by 0 bases, with 3 bases between them. This CDR3 spans 13 amino acids. Written as DNA, the CDR3 is TGTGCCAGCAGTTACTACATGAACACTGAAGCTTTCTTT. This encodes CASSYYMNTEAFF.

V and J are TRBV2 and TRBJ2-7; 7 nucleotides align to TRBD2. The CDR3 is 13 residues long. Germline V gives CDR1 SNHLY, CDR2 FYNNEI. Germline trimming cut 6 bases from V and 9 bases from J; bases unmatched to any gene: 11. In DNA form, the CDR3 reads TGTGCCAGCAGGGCTAGCGGAGGCTCCGCGCAGTACTTC. Translated: CASRASGGSAQYF.

This clone has only one observation. V gene TRBV3-1 (or the pseudogene TRBV3-2) combines with J gene TRBJ1-1; D is unresolved. Trimming removed 4 bases from V and 1 base from J, with 10 bases in between. There are 14 residues in the CDR3. CDR1 LGHDT and CDR2 YNNKEL come from the germline V gene (reference sequence). The CDR3 DNA sequence: TGTGCCAGCAGCCCCACTAATCAGAACACTGAAGCTTTCTTT. This encodes CASSPTNQNTEAFF.

The chain combines TRBV7-3 with TRBJ1-2; D perhaps matches TRBD1 (5 bases). Trimming cost V 6 bases and J 4 bases, with 12 bases left between them. The germline gives CDR1 SGHTA, CDR2 FQGTGA. This CDR3 is 13 amino acids long. The CDR3 region is CASSPDRSYGYTF. As DNA, the CDR3 is TGTGCCAGCAGTCCCGACAGATCCTATGGCTACACCTTC.

V is TRBV6-5 and J is TRBJ2-7; possibly TRBD1 for D (6 bases). CDR1 is MNHEY and CDR2 is SVGAGI in the germline V gene. The CDR3 is 13 residues long. V lost 4 bases, J lost 6 bases, and 13 bases lay in between. This CDR3 is CASSFETGLEQYF. The CDR3 nucleotides read TGTGCCAGCAGTTTCGAGACAGGCCTCGAGCAGTACTTC.

This chain uses TRBV12-3 or TRBV12-4 with TRBJ2-7, with 9 positions matching TRBD1. The CDR3 runs 13 residues. V lost 6 bases to trimming and J lost 3 bases; unmatched junction nucleotides: 3. DNA of the CDR3: TGTGCCAGCAGGCAGACAGGGGGCTACGAGCAGTACTTC. Amino acids: CASRQTGGYEQYF.

V usage is TRBV3-1 (or the pseudogene TRBV3-2) and J usage is TRBJ1-6; 10 nucleotides line up with TRBD1. Germline loops: CDR1 LGHDT, CDR2 YNNKEL (reference sequence). CDR3 size: 14 residues. Trimming at V came to 5 bases and at J to 12 bases, leaving 7 bases not matched to a gene. DNA for the CDR3: TGTGCCAGCAGCGGGGACAGGGGAAGGGGACCCCTCCACTTT. Its protein product is CASSGDRGRGPLHF.

The genes are TRBV21-1 and TRBJ2-1; TRBD1, the table's D call, was not compared with the DNA. TRBV21-1 is noted as a pseudogene. There are 19 residues in the CDR3. CDR3 sequence reads: CASSPGQGPQQGLYNEQFF. The CDR3 DNA reads TGTGCCAGCAGCCCGGGACAGGGGCCGCAACAAGGGTTATACAATGAGCAGTTCTTC.

V is TRBV6-5 and J is TRBJ1-1, with D hard to call. CDR3 length: 12 residues. Trimming stripped 6 bases from V and 1 base from J, with 6 bases between. Looked up from germline, CDR1 is MNHEY and CDR2 is SVGAGI. The CDR3 region has the DNA TGTGCCAGCAGCCGCAGGAACACTGAAGCTTTCTTT. Translated, it gives CASSRRNTEAFF.

The chain joins TRBV12-5 to TRBJ2-7, with TRBD1 matching 8 bases. Losses at the gene ends were 1 base for V and 3 bases for J; bases not matched to a gene: 2. Germline V lookup: CDR1 LGHNT, CDR2 FRNRAP. This CDR3 contains 14 residues. For the CDR3, the DNA is TGTGCTAGTGGTTTGGGACAGGGGTTCTACGAGCAGTACTTC. Amino acid sequence: CASGLGQGFYEQYF.

CDR3 nucleotides: TGTGCCAGCAGCCCCTCCGCGATAAGCGGGTACAATGAGCAGTTCTTC. Protein product: CASSPSAISGYNEQFF. This chain joins TRBV11-3 and TRBJ2-1; possibly TRBD2 for D (6 bases). Trimming shortened V by 5 bases and J by 4 bases, and 18 bases separated the two germline ends. Germline CDR1 and CDR2: SGHNT and YENEEA. The CDR3 is made up of 16 amino acids.

The chain has TRBV5-1 and TRBJ2-5, with 9 bases lining up with TRBD1. CDR1 SGHRS and CDR2 YFSETQ come from the germline V gene. The V segment lost 7 bases and the J segment 2 bases; nucleotides outside the gene matches: 6. There are 14 residues in the CDR3. CDR3 amino acids: CASGGQGLQETQYF. CDR3 coding DNA: TGCGCCAGCGGGGGACAGGGACTACAAGAGACCCAGTACTTC.

This rearrangement joins TRBV27 to TRBJ2-4; 8 positions match TRBD1. Germline V gene sequence: CDR1 MNHEY, CDR2 SMNVEV (reference sequence). J gave up 10 bases and V 10 bases, and 12 bases lay outside the gene matches. The length of the CDR3 is 13 residues. The CDR3 DNA reads TGTGCCATCCACGACAGGGGTGGTGAAATTCAGTACTTC. Amino acid sequence: CAIHDRGGEIQYF.